This T cell receptor beta chain was recovered during a study of regulatory T cells in long-lasting Graves disease. The table lists this clonotype with a few counts. As yet, its antigen is unknown. The time point here: persistent/refractory GD, antithyroid drugs over 5 years with positive TRAb. The TCR library was made from RNA that had been extracted from PBMCs in TRIzol. The patients were drawn from one endocrinology department in Xi'an, China. Trimming shortened V by 3 bases and J by 2 bases, and 13 bases separated the two germline ends. This CDR3 contains 15 residues. Germline V CDR1 and CDR2: LNHDA, SQIVND (reference sequence). Investigators prepared the TCR beta libraries by applying iRepertoire HTBI primers and Arm-PCR of CDR3 regions. In TCRdb, the multiplex PCR reads were re-called with MiXCR into one record per CDR3 protein. The sample lists hundreds of thousands of distinct CDR3 sequences, around 21% occurring once.

Findings and caveats of the study: Under persistent disease, TRBV28, TRBJ1-2 and TRBJ2-5 were used preferentially. Relative to new patients (roughly 1,000), persistent patients exhibited greater sharing of public clonotypes (around 3,000). Compared with new cases, persistent Graves' patients showed reduced TCR diversity.

The rearrangement uses TRBV19 and TRBJ1-1; TRBD1 might be the D (6 bases). This clonotype originated in a female donor with Graves disease. The sample was peripheral blood mononuclear cells (PBMCs), taken when the disease was refractory, from a patient treated with antithyroid drugs. CDR3 protein: CASSISGAANTEAFF. In DNA form, the CDR3 reads TGTGCCAGTAGTATCTCGGGGGCGGCCAACACTGAAGCTTTCTTT.